This record looks at one T cell receptor (beta chain) sequence and its context. Its antigen has not been determined. The input lacks base qualities; no much larger clone sits a single base away. What this sample's time point label stands for: four to five weeks on oral tofacitinib. The sample's treatment or condition label, in plain terms: oral pan-JAK inhibitor, 5-10 mg twice daily. Lesional scalp punch biopsies and peripheral blood were obtained from alopecia areata patients. PBMCs were isolated by density centrifugation and stained for CD3, CD4 and CD8, and CD4+ and CD8+ T cells were sorted on a FACSAria. The sample comes from a study of CD8+ T cells in alopecia areata listed by TCRdb under 2018. For the wider study: The treated patients, all with moderate-to-severe alopecia areata, were enrolled in an open-label pilot trial of oral tofacitinib given at 5 to 10 mg twice daily. immunoSEQ multiplex PCR using 35 Vbeta forward primers and 13 Jbeta reverse primers was used to amplify TCRbeta CDR3 regions. Patients on tofacitinib were biopsied at baseline and after 4 and 24 weeks of treatment, and several of the patients also had a later scalp biopsy. Tofacitinib was administered for 6 to 18 months, and 6 months of follow-up off drug were then conducted to assess delayed response and recurrence. RNA was obtained with the PAXgene miRNA kit for fixed scalp, the miRNeasy kit for PBMCs, and the RNeasy kit for mouse skin. High-throughput TCRbeta sequencing was used to examine T cell clonal expansion in alopecia areata in both the C3H/HeJ mouse model and human patients. Scalp clonality was compared across normal scalp (n=4), patchy alopecia areata scalp (n=8), and alopecia totalis/universalis scalp (n=8). Disease severity in treated patients was measured with the SALT score, which quantifies the percentage of affected scalp surface area. On the human side, TCRbeta sequencing was run on scalp tissue and on sorted CD4+ and CD8+ peripheral blood T cells from healthy controls and from alopecia areata patients with either patchy or totalis/universalis disease.

The library was produced with the immunoSEQ multiplex PCR assay. RNA was extracted from all samples and reverse transcribed into cDNA, which served as template for TCR sequencing. First-strand cDNA was synthesized using SuperScript III with a 2:1 mix of oligo-dT and random hexamers. A synthetic immune receptor repertoire was used to measure amplification bias, and any remaining bias was corrected computationally. The published analysis was carried out like this. Raw reads were preprocessed to remove errors, and CDR3 was defined according to IMGT conventions as the region from the conserved cysteine to phenylalanine. Clonality was calculated as 1 minus Shannon entropy normalized by log2 of the number of productive unique TCRs. CD4 or CD8 identity of scalp clones was inferred by cross-referencing scalp TCRbeta sequences with sorted blood CD4 and CD8 repertoires. As stored in TCRdb, this immuneACCESS dataset retains in-frame rearrangements with V and J assigned. A fraction of the clones does not appear; measured against another copy, unresolved V genes explain less than half of the discrepancy, and the remainder lacks a known reason. Clone size and V and J calls were adopted from that table, with D and trimming inferred from the DNA. Counted in this sample were some 200,000 clones; 60% of them appeared once. Around 3% of the sample lies in the top ten.

Points the paper makes about the study in general: Unlike mouse skin, where gammadelta T cells dominate, normal human skin contains resident alphabeta T cells that get sequenced too, which complicates analysis of the scalp TCR repertoire. Because the treated cohort was small and had just a single nonresponder, larger studies are needed to establish links between baseline CD8+ expansion and response. During tofacitinib treatment, many expanded lesional clones remained in scalp and blood, and this persistence may partly explain relapse after treatment is stopped. Tofacitinib significantly decreased scalp clonality and the number of expanded CD8+ clones among the top 100 scalp clones. Compared with mice, TCR sequences shared between patients were less clear, possibly partly because of HLA diversity across the patient population. Compared with normal scalp, lesional scalp had higher clonality and more expanded CD8+ clones, particularly in alopecia totalis/universalis, a pattern that suggests antigenic drive.

The CDR3 goes from the cysteine to the phenylalanine over 13 residues. The sequence is cut down to CDR3 DNA, 39 bases in frame from base 1. The germline V gene yields SGHRS for CDR1 and YFSETQ for CDR2. V gives up 4 bases and J gives up 7 bases, and the segment between their germline ends measures 14 bases. The starting material was CD4+ T cells sorted from blood, obtained at week 4, from a patient treated with tofacitinib. The chain is encoded by TRBV5-1 joined to TRBJ1-1, with the D gene not confidently named. This TCR was recovered from a human donor with alopecia areata. The DNA sequence follows: TGCGCCAGCAGCAGGGATCCCGTCCTTGAAGCTTTCTTT. Translated, it gives CASSRDPVLEAFF.